The subject of this entry is one T cell receptor (beta chain). Its antigen is unidentified. The sample belongs to a study of T cell responses to AZD1222 COVID-19 vaccine. Overall study results and limits: There were mostly white British donors and more females than males, and clonal diversity was possibly underestimated. At baseline, just five or six AZD1222 recipients tested seropositive.

The protocol was immunoSEQ multiplex PCR, while the TCRdb copy is restricted to in-frame clones and leaves out a portion. The sample shows 73,000 or so clones, about 87% of them seen only once. The sample was peripheral blood, taken on day 0 of AZD1222 vaccination. This clonotype was sampled from an adult in good health.

CDR3 region: CASNLNRDFNQPQHF. Written as DNA, the CDR3 is TGTGCCAGTAATCTTAACCGGGACTTTAATCAGCCCCAGCATTTT. The genes are TRBV19 and TRBJ1-5; D might be TRBD1 (5 bases). The CDR3 sequence is 15 residues long. V lost 7 bases to trimming and J lost 4 bases, with 17 bases between them. The V gene's germline CDR1 is LNHDA and CDR2 SQIVND (reference sequence).